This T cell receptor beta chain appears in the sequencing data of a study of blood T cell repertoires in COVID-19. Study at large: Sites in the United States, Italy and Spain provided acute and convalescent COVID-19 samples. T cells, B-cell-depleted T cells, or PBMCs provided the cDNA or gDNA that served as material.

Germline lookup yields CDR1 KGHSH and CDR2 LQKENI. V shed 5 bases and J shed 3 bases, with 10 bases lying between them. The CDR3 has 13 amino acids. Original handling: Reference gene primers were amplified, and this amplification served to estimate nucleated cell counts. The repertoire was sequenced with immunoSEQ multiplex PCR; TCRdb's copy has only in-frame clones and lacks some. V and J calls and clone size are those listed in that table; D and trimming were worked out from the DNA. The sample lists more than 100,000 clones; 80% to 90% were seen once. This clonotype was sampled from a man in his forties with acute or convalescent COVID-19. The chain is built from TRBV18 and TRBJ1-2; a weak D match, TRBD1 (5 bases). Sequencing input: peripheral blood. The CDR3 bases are TGTGCCAGCTCAGAGTCCAGGGACTATGGCTACACCTTC. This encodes CASSESRDYGYTF. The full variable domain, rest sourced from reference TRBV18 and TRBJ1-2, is NAGVMQNPRHLVRRRGQEARLRCSPMKGHSHVYWYRQLPEEGLKFMVYLQKENIIDESGMPKERFSAEFPKEGPSILRIQQVVRGDSAAYFCASSESRDYGYTFGSGTRLTVV.